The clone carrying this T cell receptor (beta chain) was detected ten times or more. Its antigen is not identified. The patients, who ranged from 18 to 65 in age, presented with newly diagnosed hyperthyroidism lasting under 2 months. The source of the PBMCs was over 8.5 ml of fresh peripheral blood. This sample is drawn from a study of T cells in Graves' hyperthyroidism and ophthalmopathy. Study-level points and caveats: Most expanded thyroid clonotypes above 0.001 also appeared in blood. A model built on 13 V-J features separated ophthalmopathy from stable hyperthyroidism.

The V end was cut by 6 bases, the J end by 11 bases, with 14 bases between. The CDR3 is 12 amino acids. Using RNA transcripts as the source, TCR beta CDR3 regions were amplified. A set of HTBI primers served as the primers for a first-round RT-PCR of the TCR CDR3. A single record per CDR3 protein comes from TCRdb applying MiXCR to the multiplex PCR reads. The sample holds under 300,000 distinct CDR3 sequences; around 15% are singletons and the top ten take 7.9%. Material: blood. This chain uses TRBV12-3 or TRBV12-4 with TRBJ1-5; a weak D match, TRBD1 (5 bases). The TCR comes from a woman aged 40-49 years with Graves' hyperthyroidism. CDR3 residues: CASRGETGSQHF. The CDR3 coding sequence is TGTGCCAGCAGAGGAGAAACAGGTTCCCAGCATTTT.